This T cell receptor beta chain is drawn from a study of identical twins. MiXCR, applied by TCRdb to the 5' RACE reads, yields one record per CDR3 protein. This table has about 220,000 distinct CDR3 sequences, approximately 9% appearing once. The study's findings and limits: Out-of-frame alpha sequences common to twins exhibited an excess of low generation probability.

This clonotype was seen at least ten times. Its antigen is still unknown. Trimming pared 4 bases from V and 1 base from J, leaving 17 bases between. The CDR3 sequence is 17 residues long. The germline CDR1 and CDR2 sequences are SEHNR and FQNEAQ (reference sequence). Sequenced sample: memory (CD45RO+) T cells sorted from blood. The receptor comes from a woman aged 18-35 years in good health. The chain combines TRBV7-9 with TRBJ1-5, with D maybe TRBD1 (5 bases). The CDR3 DNA reads TGTGCCAGCAGCTCGGGCCGGGGACTTGGAAGCAATCAGCCCCAGCATTTT. This gives the protein CASSSGRGLGSNQPQHF.